This paragraph reports one T cell receptor (beta chain). Its specificity is unknown. The data were taken from a study of cytomegalovirus exposure and HLA in healthy donors. General study results and limits: A classifier reportedly called cytomegalovirus status with high sensitivity and specificity. Presence/absence analyses assumed roughly uniform sequencing depth across donors.

Per germline, CDR1 MDHEN and CDR2 SYDVKM. CDR3 length: 15 residues. Deletions cut 6 bases from V and 5 bases from J, with 18 bases between. PCR employed 60 Vbeta and 13 Jbeta primers. Sequencing used immunoSEQ multiplex PCR; TCRdb keeps in-frame clones, though not all of them. Its table records roughly 150,000 clones. The clonotype originates from a woman aged 50 to 60 in good health and CMV-seronegative. The genes are TRBV28 and TRBJ2-3, with a tentative D call TRBD2 (5 bases). Specimen: PBMCs. Here the CDR3 DNA reads TGTGCCAGCAGCTGGGCGGGCAGCCGTGAAGATACGCAGTATTTT. Protein: CASSWAGSREDTQYF.